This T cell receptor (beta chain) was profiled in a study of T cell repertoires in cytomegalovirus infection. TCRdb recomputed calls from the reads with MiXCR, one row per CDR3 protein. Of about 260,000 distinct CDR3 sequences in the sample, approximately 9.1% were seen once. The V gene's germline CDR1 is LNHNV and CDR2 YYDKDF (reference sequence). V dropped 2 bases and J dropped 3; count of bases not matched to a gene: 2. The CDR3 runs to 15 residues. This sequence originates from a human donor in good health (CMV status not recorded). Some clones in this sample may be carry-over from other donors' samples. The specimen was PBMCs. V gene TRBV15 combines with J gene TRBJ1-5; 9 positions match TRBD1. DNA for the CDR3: TGTGCCACCAGCAGATGGGACAGGGACAATCAGCCCCAGCATTTT. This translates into CATSRWDRDNQPQHF.